This record covers a single T cell receptor beta chain. Its antigen is unidentified. In total, each donor contributed a single heparinised blood draw that averaged roughly 110 mL. The authors sorted CD4+ naive, central memory, regulatory and stem cell-like memory cells via CD45RO/CCR7/CD25/CD127/CD95/CD27. These data originate in a study of beta chain features in type 1 diabetes. Study-level points and caveats: Fewer insertions but more deletions were seen at VDJ junctions in type 1 diabetes patients.

Germline V CDR1 and CDR2: SGHVT, SQSDAQ. Trimming removed 1 base from V and 3 bases from J; junction bases left unmatched: 11. The CDR3 covers 17 residues. Every isolated RNA sample was fully reverse transcribed, so sequencing captured expressed TCRB transcripts. TCRdb's table, derived via immunoSEQ multiplex PCR, lists solely in-frame clones and lacks some. The sample holds almost 350,000 clones; around a fifth are singletons and the top ten take around 0.044%. The chain combines TRBV7-4 with TRBJ1-1; 7 bases line up with TRBD1. The receptor's source is a woman aged 18-29 years in good health. Source material: naive CD4+ T cells from blood. Written as DNA, the CDR3 is TGTGCCAGCAGCTTAGAAGGGGGCGTGAACGGTCACACTGAAGCTTTCTTT. As protein: CASSLEGGVNGHTEAFF.